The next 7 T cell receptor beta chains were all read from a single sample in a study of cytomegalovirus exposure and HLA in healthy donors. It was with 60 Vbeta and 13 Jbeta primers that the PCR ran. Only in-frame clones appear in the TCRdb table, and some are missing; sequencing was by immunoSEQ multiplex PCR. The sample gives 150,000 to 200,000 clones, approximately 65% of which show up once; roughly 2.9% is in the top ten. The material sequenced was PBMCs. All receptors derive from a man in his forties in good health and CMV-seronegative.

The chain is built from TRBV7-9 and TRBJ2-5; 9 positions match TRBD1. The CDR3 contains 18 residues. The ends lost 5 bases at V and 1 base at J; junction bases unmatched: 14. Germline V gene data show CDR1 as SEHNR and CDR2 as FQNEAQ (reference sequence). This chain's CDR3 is CASSPRWGQGLGQETQYF. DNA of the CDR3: TGTGCCAGCAGCCCTAGGTGGGGACAGGGATTGGGCCAAGAGACCCAGTACTTC.

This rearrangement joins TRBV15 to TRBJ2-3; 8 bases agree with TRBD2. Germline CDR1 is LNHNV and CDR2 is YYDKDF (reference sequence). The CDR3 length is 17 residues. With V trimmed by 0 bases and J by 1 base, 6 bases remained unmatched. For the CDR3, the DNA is TGTGCCACCAGCAGAGATCGGGTGCGGGGGGGCACAGATACGCAGTATTTT. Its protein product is CATSRDRVRGGTDTQYF.

CDR3 residues: CASSDDAGVVDTQYF. The CDR3 DNA is TGTGCCAGCAGTGATGACGCGGGAGTTGTAGATACGCAGTATTTT. V and J are TRBV6-4 and TRBJ2-3; 7 nucleotides match TRBD2. CDR1 MRHNA and CDR2 SNTAGT come from the germline V gene. The CDR3 covers 15 residues. J was trimmed by 5 bases and V by 3 bases; bases with no gene match: 8.

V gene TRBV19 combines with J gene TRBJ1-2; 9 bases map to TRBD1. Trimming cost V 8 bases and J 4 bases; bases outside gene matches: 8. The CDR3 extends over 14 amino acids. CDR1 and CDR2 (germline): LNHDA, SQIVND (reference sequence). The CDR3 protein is CASARPGQGYGYTF. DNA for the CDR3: TGTGCCAGTGCCCGACCGGGACAGGGCTATGGCTACACCTTC.

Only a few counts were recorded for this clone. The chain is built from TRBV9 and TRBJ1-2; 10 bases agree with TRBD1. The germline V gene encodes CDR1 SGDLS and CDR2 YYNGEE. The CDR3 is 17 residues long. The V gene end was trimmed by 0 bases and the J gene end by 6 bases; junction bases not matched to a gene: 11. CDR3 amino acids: CASSVGGRPGTGDGYTF. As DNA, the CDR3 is TGTGCCAGCAGCGTAGGGGGAAGGCCCGGGACAGGGGATGGCTACACCTTC.

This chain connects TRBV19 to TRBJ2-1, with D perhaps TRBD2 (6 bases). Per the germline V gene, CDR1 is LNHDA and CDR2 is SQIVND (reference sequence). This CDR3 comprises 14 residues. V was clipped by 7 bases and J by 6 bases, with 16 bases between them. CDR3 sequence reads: CASTSPGLINEQFF. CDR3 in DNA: TGTGCCAGTACCTCCCCGGGACTTATCAATGAGCAGTTCTTC.

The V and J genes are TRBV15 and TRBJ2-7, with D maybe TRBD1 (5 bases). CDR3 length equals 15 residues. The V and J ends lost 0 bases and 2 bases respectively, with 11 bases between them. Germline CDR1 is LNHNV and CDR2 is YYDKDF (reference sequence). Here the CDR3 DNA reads TGTGCCACCAGCAGAGATGCAGGGCTTGCCTACGAGCAGTACTTC. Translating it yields CATSRDAGLAYEQYF.